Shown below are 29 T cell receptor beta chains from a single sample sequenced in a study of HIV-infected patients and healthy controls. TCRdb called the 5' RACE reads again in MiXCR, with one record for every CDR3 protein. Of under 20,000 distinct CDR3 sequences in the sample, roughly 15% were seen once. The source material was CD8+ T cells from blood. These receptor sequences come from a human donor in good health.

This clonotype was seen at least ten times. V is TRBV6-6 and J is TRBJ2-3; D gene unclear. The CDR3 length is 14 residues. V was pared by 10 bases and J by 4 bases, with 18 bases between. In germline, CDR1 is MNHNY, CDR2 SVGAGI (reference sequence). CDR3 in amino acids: CATGHSETADTQYF. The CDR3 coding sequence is TGTGCCACCGGCCACTCAGAGACCGCAGATACGCAGTATTTT.

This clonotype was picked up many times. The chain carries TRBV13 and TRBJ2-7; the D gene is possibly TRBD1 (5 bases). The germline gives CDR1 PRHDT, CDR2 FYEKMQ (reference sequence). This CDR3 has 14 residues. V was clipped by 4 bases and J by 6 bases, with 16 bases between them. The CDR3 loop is CASSYARTPGEQYF. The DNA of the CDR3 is TGTGCCAGCAGCTACGCCCGGACACCCGGCGAGCAGTACTTC.

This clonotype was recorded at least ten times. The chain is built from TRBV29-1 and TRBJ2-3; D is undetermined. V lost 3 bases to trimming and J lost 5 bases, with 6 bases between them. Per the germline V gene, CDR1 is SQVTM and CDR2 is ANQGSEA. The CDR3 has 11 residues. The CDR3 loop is CSVEGVDTQYF. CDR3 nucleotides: TGCAGCGTTGAGGGTGTAGATACGCAGTATTTT.

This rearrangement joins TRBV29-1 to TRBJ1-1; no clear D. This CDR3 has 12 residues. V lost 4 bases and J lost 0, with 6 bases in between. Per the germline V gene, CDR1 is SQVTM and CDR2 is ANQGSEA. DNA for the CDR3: TGCAGCGTTGTCGACTTGAACACTGAAGCTTTCTTT. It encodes CSVVDLNTEAFF.

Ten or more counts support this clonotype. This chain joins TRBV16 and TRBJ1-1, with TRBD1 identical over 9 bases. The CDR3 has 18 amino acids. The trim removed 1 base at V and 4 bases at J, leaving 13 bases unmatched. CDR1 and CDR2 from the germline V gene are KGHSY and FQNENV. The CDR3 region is CASSQLGQGVVSGTEAFF. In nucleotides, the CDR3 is TGTGCCAGCAGCCAATTGGGACAGGGAGTGGTTTCTGGCACTGAAGCTTTCTTT.

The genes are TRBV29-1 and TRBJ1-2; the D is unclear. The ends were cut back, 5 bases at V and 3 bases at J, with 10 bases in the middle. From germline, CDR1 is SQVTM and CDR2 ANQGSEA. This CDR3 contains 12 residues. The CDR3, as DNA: TGCAGCGTTCAGGCTGGGGACTATGGCTACACCTTC. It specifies CSVQAGDYGYTF.

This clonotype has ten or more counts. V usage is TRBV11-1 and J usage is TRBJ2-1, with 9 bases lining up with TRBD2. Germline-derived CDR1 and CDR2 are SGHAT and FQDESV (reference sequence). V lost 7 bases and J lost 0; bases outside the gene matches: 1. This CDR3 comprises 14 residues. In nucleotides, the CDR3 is TGTGCCAGCAAGACTAGCGGCTCCTACAATGAGCAGTTCTTC. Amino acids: CASKTSGSYNEQFF.

For the CDR3, the DNA is TGTGCCAGCAGCGTATTTCAGGGACCCTACAATGAGCAGTTCTTC. Protein: CASSVFQGPYNEQFF. The gene calls are TRBV9 and TRBJ2-1; D may correspond to TRBD1 or TRBD2 (5 bases each). The CDR3 spans 15 residues. The V end was cut by 1 base, the J end by 2 bases, with 10 bases between. Germline CDR1 SGDLS, CDR2 YYNGEE.

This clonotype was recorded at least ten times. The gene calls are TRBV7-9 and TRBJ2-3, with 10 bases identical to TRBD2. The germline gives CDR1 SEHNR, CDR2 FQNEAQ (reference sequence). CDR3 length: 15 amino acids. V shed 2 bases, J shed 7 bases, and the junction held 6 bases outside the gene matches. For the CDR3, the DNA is TGTGCCAGCAGCTTAACTAGCGGGGATCCTAATACGCAGTATTTT. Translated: CASSLTSGDPNTQYF.

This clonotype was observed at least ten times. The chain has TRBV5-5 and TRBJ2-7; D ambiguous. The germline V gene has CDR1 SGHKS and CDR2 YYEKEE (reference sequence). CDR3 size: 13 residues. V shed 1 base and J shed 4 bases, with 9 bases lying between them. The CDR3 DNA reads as TGTGCCAGCAGCTTGTCAATTTATTACGAGCAGTACTTC. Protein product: CASSLSIYYEQYF.

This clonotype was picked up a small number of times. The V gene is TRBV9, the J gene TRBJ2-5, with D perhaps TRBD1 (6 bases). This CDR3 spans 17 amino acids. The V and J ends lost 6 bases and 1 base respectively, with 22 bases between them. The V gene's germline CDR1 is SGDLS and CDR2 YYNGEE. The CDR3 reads CASTHGNGRGLQETQYF. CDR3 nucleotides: TGTGCCAGCACCCATGGTAATGGCAGGGGCCTCCAAGAGACCCAGTACTTC.

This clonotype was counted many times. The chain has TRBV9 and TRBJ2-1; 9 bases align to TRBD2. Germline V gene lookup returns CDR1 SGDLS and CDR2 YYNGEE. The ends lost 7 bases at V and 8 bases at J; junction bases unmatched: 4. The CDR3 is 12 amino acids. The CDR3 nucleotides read TGTGCCAGCGCGGGGGGGAGCTATGAGCAGTTCTTC. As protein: CASAGGSYEQFF.

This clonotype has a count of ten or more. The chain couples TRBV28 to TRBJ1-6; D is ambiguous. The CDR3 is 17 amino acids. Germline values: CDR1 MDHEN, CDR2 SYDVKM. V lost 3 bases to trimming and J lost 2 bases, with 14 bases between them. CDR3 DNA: TGTGCCAGCAGTTTTAAGATGAAGGGCCCCTATAATTCACCCCTCCACTTT. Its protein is CASSFKMKGPYNSPLHF. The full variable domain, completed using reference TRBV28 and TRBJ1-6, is DVKVTQSSRYLVKRTGEKVFLECVQDMDHENMFWYRQDPGLGLRLIYFSYDVKMKEKGDIPEGYSVSREKKERFSLILESASTNQTSMYLCASSFKMKGPYNSPLHFGNGTRLTVT.

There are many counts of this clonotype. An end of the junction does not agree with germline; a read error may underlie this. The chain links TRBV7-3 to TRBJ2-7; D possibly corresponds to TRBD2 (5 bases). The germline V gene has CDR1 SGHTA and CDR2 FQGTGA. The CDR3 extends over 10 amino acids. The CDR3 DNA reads TGTGCCAGCAGCTTAAGAGGGATGGGCTTC. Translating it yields CASSLRGMGF.

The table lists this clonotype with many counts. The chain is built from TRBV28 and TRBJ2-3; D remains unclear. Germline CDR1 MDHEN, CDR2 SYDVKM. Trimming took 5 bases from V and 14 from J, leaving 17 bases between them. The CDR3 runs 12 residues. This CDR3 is CASSMVSTPWYF. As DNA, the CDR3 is TGTGCCAGCAGTATGGTGTCTACCCCGTGGTATTTT.

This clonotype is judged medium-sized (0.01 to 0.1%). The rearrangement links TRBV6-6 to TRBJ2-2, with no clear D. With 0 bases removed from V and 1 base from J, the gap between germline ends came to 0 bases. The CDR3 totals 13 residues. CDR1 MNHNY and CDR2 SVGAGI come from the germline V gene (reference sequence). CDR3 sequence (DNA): TGTGCCAGCAGTTACTCGAACACCGGGGAGCTGTTTTTT. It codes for CASSYSNTGELFF.

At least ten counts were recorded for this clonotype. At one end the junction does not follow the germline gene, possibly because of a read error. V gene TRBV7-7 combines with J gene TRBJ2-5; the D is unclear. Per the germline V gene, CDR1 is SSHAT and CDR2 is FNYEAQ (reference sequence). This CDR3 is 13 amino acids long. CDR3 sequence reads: CASSLTNPSTQYF. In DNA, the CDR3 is TGTGCTAGCAGCTTAACTAACCCGTCGACCCAGTACTTC.

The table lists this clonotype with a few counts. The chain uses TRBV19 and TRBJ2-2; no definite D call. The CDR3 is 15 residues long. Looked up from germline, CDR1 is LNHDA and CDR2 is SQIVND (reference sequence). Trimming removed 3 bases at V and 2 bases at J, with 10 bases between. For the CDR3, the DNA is TGTGCCAGTAGTATTGGACCCACTAACACCGGGGAGCTGTTTTTT. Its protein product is CASSIGPTNTGELFF.

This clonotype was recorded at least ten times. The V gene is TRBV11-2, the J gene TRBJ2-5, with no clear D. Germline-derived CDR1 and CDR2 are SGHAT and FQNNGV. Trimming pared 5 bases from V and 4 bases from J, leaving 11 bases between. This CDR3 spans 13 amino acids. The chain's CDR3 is CASSEMTGETQYF. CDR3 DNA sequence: TGTGCCAGCAGCGAGATGACCGGAGAGACCCAGTACTTC.

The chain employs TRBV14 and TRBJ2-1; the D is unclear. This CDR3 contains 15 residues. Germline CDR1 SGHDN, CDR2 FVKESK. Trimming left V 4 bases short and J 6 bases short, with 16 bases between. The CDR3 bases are TGTGCCAGCAGCCCTACATATGATGGAACCAATGAGCAGTTCTTC. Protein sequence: CASSPTYDGTNEQFF.

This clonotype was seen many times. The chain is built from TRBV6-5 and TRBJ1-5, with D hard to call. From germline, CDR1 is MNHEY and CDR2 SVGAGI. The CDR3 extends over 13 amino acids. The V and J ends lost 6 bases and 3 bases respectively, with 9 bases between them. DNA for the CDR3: TGTGCCAGCAGCCTGACGGACAATCAGCCCCAGCATTTT. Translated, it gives CASSLTDNQPQHF.

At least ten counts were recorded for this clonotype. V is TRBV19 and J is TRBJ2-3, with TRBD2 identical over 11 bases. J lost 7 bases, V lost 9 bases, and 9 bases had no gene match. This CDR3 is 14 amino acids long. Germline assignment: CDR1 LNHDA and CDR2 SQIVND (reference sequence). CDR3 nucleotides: TGTGCCAGCGCTTTAGCGGGAGGGCCGCATACGCAGTATTTT. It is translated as CASALAGGPHTQYF.

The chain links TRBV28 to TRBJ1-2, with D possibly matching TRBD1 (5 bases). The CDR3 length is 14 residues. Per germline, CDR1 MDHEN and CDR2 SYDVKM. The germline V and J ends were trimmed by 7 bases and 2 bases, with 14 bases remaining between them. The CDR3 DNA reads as TGTGCCAGCACCACCCTGACAGAAAACTATGGCTACACCTTC. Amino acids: CASTTLTENYGYTF.

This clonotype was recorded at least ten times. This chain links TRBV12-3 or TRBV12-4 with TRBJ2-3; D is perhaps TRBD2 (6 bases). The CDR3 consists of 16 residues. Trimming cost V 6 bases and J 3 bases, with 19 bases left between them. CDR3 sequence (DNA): TGTGCCAGCAGCCCCCCGGAGCCCGGGGGAACAGATACGCAGTATTTT. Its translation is CASSPPEPGGTDTQYF.

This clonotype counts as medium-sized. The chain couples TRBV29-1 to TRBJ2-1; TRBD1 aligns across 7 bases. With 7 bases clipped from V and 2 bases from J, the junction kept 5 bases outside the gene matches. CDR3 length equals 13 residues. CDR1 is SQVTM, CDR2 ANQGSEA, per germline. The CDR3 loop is CSAGTETYNEQFF. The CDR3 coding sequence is TGCAGCGCTGGGACAGAGACCTACAATGAGCAGTTCTTC.

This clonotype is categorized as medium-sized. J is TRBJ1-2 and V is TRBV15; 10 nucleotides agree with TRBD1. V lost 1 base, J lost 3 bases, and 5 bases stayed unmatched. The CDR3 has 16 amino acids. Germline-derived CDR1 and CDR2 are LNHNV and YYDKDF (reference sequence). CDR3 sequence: CATSRGSGQGHYGYTF. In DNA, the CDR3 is TGTGCCACCAGCAGAGGATCGGGACAGGGGCACTATGGCTACACCTTC.

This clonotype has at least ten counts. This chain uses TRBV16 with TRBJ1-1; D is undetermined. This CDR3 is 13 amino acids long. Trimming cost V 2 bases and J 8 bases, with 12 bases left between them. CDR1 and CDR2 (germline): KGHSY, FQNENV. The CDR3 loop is CASSQGRRAEAFF. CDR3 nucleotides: TGTGCCAGCAGCCAAGGGCGGCGGGCGGAAGCTTTCTTT.

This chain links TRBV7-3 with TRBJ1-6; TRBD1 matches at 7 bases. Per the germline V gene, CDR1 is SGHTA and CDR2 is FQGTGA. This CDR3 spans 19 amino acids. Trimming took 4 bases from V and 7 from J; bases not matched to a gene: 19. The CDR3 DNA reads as TGTGCCAGCAGCTCATACGTTCTTTTGGACAGGTCGCGGAATTCACCCCTCCACTTT. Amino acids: CASSSYVLLDRSRNSPLHF.

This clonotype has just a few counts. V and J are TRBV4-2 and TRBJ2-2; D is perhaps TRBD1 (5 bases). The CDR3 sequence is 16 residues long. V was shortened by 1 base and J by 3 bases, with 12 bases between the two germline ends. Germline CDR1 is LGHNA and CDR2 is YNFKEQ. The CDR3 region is CASSQVVQGDTGELFF. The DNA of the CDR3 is TGTGCCAGCAGCCAAGTTGTGCAGGGTGACACCGGGGAGCTGTTTTTT.